This is a list of T cell receptor beta chains from one sample in a study of Ad26.COV2.S vaccination and SARS-CoV-2 variants. Generated by immunoSEQ multiplex PCR, the TCRdb table keeps only in-frame clones and is missing some. Of around 450,000 clones listed, roughly nine tenths were seen once; the top ten hold 1.7%. Sequenced here: peripheral blood, sampled in a trial of Ad26.COV2.S vaccine versus placebo. The receptors come from a person between 18 and 60 years old who received the Ad26.COV2.S COVID-19 vaccine or a placebo. Both conserved end residues are part of each CDR3.

CASSLAQDLGNEQFF TRBJ2-1 TRBV5-1
CSVGYGPLGETQYF TRBJ2-5 TRBV29-1
CASSFEAGVRSEQYF TRBJ2-7 TRBV5-5
CASATDQGRAFF TRBJ1-1 TRBV25-1
CASSQAGGRNYEQYF TRBJ2-7 TRBV3-1/TRBV3-2
CASSLAPYNEQFF TRBJ2-1 TRBV7-6
CASSLAGLAGGWYNEQFF TRBJ2-1 TRBV11-2
CASSVIGAGGGTEAFF TRBJ1-1 TRBV9
CASRTSGTANTGELFF TRBJ2-2 TRBV19
CASSSRTSTDTQYF TRBJ2-3 TRBV11-3
CSASLSTSYTF TRBJ1-2 TRBV20-1
CASSTRGQETQYF TRBJ2-5 TRBV7-2
CASSSRDGTAPNTEAFF TRBJ1-1 TRBV5-1
CASSSAANEQFF TRBJ2-1 TRBV6-5
CASSLSGAWTEAFF TRBJ1-1 TRBV5-1
CASSLDLPNEQFF TRBJ2-1 TRBV5-5
CASRGVDEQYF TRBJ2-7 TRBV27
CASSLADTGELFF TRBJ2-2 TRBV5-1
CASSVEGQLDKKAFF TRBJ1-1 TRBV9
CASSFYGASSYEQYF TRBJ2-7 TRBV28
CASSRGTDPRWETQYF TRBJ2-5 TRBV18
CASKHSPGTIYF TRBJ1-3 TRBV19
CASSLGYRVNQPQHF TRBJ1-5 TRBV27
CAARGQGLSGYTF TRBJ1-2 TRBV30
CASSLGSGGRYNEQFF TRBJ2-1 TRBV7-9
CASRDRGALNTEAFF TRBJ1-1 TRBV6-1
CASSPQGGYGYTF TRBJ1-2 TRBV18
CASRVRGLAGELFF TRBJ2-2 TRBV2
CASSMAGGGNQPQHF TRBJ1-5 TRBV19
CASSAEVNTEAFF TRBJ1-1 TRBV19
CASSQPKTSVTDTQYF TRBJ2-3 TRBV4-1
CASSQTKPANYGYTF TRBJ1-2 TRBV3-1/TRBV3-2
CASSGPQGLSYEQYF TRBJ2-7 TRBV9
CASNRIQSSYNEQFF TRBJ2-1 TRBV6-5
CAWSETDTQYF TRBJ2-3 TRBV30
CASSLNGYYGYTF TRBJ1-2 TRBV28
CASSLRGVGYGYTF TRBJ1-2 TRBV6-5
CASSPHGDSQKETQYF TRBJ2-5 TRBV28
CASKGETQYF TRBJ2-5 TRBV2
CASSLSIFRASGVLNEQFF TRBJ2-1 TRBV27